This T cell receptor (beta chain) was retrieved from a study of T cells in tuberculosis. After thawing and overnight rest, PBMC were stained with GMM-loaded CD1B tetramer, viability dye and anti-CD3 for sorting. The lipid loaded on the CD1B tetramers was C32 glucose monomycolate from Rhodococcus equi. Looked up from germline, CDR1 is SGHRS and CDR2 is YFSETQ. Trimming shortened V by 4 bases and J by 1 base, and 11 bases separated the two germline ends. The CDR3 runs 15 residues. Libraries were prepared by immunoSEQ multiplex PCR; TCRdb keeps only in-frame clonotypes and omits some of them. The sample lists around 60,000 clones, approximately 80% occurring once.

The gene calls are TRBV5-1 and TRBJ2-2; D is perhaps TRBD1 (7 bases). The sample comprised CD1b-GMM tetramer-negative cells sorted from PBMCs. This receptor was taken from an adult woman with latent tuberculosis. CDR3 in DNA: TGCGCCAGCAGCCCCAGGGGGGAGAACACCGGGGAGCTGTTTTTT. It specifies CASSPRGENTGELFF.